Listed here are 17 T cell receptor beta chains from one sample, sequenced in a study of early stage breast cancer tumors. Clones were sequenced by immunoSEQ multiplex PCR, and TCRdb holds only the in-frame ones, with some missing. Here the sample spans roughly 34,000 clones, approximately 74% being singletons. The sequencing input was blood. These receptors were obtained from a person in their sixties or seventies with breast cancer.

The chain links TRBV28 to TRBJ2-1; 11 positions match TRBD2. The CDR3 contains 16 residues. Looked up from germline, CDR1 is MDHEN and CDR2 is SYDVKM. The V and J ends lost 2 bases and 5 bases, in that order; junction bases with no gene match: 5. CDR3 sequence reads: CASSLTTSGTHNEQFF. In nucleotides, the CDR3 is TGTGCCAGCAGTTTAACGACTAGCGGGACCCACAATGAGCAGTTCTTC.

The chain recombines TRBV27 with TRBJ2-7, with 7 positions matching TRBD1. Per the germline V gene, CDR1 is MNHEY and CDR2 is SMNVEV (reference sequence). J lost 6 bases, V lost 4 bases, and 9 bases had no gene match. This CDR3 comprises 14 residues. The CDR3 DNA follows: TGTGCCAGCAGTTACAGGGGAAGGATGGGCGAGCAGTACTTC. Amino acids: CASSYRGRMGEQYF.

This chain links TRBV12-5 with TRBJ1-1; D is unresolved. The CDR3 contains 17 residues. Germline V lookup: CDR1 LGHNT, CDR2 FRNRAP. V was shortened by 0 bases and J by 0 bases, with 14 bases between the two germline ends. The CDR3 spells CASGLVPTQRVNTEAFF. The CDR3 nucleotides read TGTGCTAGTGGTTTGGTCCCTACCCAGAGGGTGAACACTGAAGCTTTCTTT.

The chain employs TRBV7-8 and TRBJ2-7; D is unresolved. The germline V gene has CDR1 SGHVS and CDR2 FQNEAQ. CDR3 length: 15 residues. V lost 5 bases to trimming and J lost 0 bases, with 14 bases between them. DNA of the CDR3: TGTGCCAGCAGCCCTATTGGCAGTTACTCCTACGAGCAGTACTTC. Protein: CASSPIGSYSYEQYF.

This clone appeared a few times. The chain combines TRBV5-1 with TRBJ1-1; D remains ambiguous. This CDR3 spans 11 amino acids. The V gene lost 6 bases and the J gene lost 3 bases, with 6 bases spanning the gap. Germline V gives CDR1 SGHRS, CDR2 YFSETQ. CDR3 sequence reads: CASTRDTEAFF. Written as DNA, the CDR3 is TGCGCCAGCACACGGGACACTGAAGCTTTCTTT. Full variable domain (outside the CDR3, taken from reference TRBV5-1 and TRBJ1-1): KAGVTQTPRYLIKTRGQQVTLSCSPISGHRSVSWYQQTPGQGLQFLFEYFSETQRNKGNFPGRFSGRQFSNSRSEMNVSTLELGDSALYLCASTRDTEAFFGQGTRLTVV.

V is TRBV2 and J is TRBJ2-7; D gene ambiguous. The V end was cut by 7 bases, the J end by 4 bases, with 17 bases between. Germline V gene sequence: CDR1 SNHLY, CDR2 FYNNEI. This CDR3 spans 14 amino acids. In DNA, the CDR3 is TGTGCCAGCACCCGTGGCCTTGTTTCATACGAGCAGTACTTC. It yields the protein CASTRGLVSYEQYF.

The J gene is TRBJ2-7, the V gene TRBV5-4; the D gene could be TRBD1 or TRBD2 (5 bases each). V was pared by 3 bases and J by 2 bases, with 9 bases between. Per germline, CDR1 SGHNT and CDR2 YYREEE (reference sequence). CDR3 length: 13 residues. The CDR3 coding sequence is TGTGCCAGCAGCTCCGGGACCCCCTACGAGCAGTACTTC. This sequence encodes CASSSGTPYEQYF.

This chain connects TRBV4-1 to TRBJ2-7, with 10 bases lining up with TRBD2. The CDR3 is made up of 15 amino acids. V lost 1 base to trimming and J lost 4 bases; unmatched junction nucleotides: 4. CDR1 and CDR2 (germline): MGHRA, YSYEKL. CDR3: CASSQVAGGMYEQYF. In DNA, the CDR3 is TGCGCCAGCAGCCAAGTAGCGGGAGGAATGTACGAGCAGTACTTC.

The chain joins TRBV7-9 to TRBJ2-7, with TRBD1 matching over 9 bases. Germline V gene data show CDR1 as SEHNR and CDR2 as FQNEAQ (reference sequence). There are 14 residues in the CDR3. Trimming cost V 7 bases and J 0 bases; bases outside gene matches: 4. CDR3 nucleotide sequence: TGTGCCAGCATTGGGACAGGGAGCTCCTACGAGCAGTACTTC. This codes for CASIGTGSSYEQYF.

The chain carries TRBV5-3 and TRBJ2-3; either TRBD1 or TRBD2 may supply D (6 bases each). TRBV5-3 is assigned to the ORF class and has an uncertain function. This CDR3 has 16 amino acids. Deletions cut 4 bases from V and 2 bases from J, with 17 bases between. Here the CDR3 DNA reads TGTGCCAGAAGCCCCCCAGGAGGGGGGTACACAGATACGCAGTATTTT. Residues: CARSPPGGGYTDTQYF.

The chain employs TRBV5-5 and TRBJ1-4, with no clear D. V dropped 0 bases and J dropped 8 bases, with 8 bases sitting between them. The germline gives CDR1 SGHKS, CDR2 YYEKEE (reference sequence). The CDR3 length is 13 residues. CDR3: CASSLGLGEKLFF. Written as DNA, the CDR3 is TGTGCCAGCAGCTTGGGGTTGGGCGAAAAACTGTTTTTT.

V and J are TRBV5-1 and TRBJ1-1, with D possibly being TRBD1 (5 bases). The V and J ends lost 4 bases and 1 base respectively, with 14 bases between them. This CDR3 contains 15 residues. Germline assignment: CDR1 SGHRS and CDR2 YFSETQ. The DNA for the CDR3 is TGCGCCAGCAGCCGCGGGACCCAACAGAACACTGAAGCTTTCTTT. Translating gives CASSRGTQQNTEAFF. The whole variable domain, remainder taken from reference TRBV5-1 and TRBJ1-1, is KAGVTQTPRYLIKTRGQQVTLSCSPISGHRSVSWYQQTPGQGLQFLFEYFSETQRNKGNFPGRFSGRQFSNSRSEMNVSTLELGDSALYLCASSRGTQQNTEAFFGQGTRLTVV.

The J gene is TRBJ1-3, the V gene TRBV5-5, with D unresolved. Germline CDR1 and CDR2: SGHKS and YYEKEE (reference sequence). The CDR3 has 16 amino acids. The V end was cut by 0 bases, the J end by 3 bases, with 13 bases between. The CDR3 region has the DNA TGTGCCAGCAGCTTGGCGTCGGCAGGTAGTGGAAACACCATATATTTT. Its translation: CASSLASAGSGNTIYF.

In DNA form, the CDR3 reads TGTGCCACACCCGGGGGGAACCGGCCCCAGCATTTT. It yields the protein CATPGGNRPQHF. The V gene is TRBV27, the J gene TRBJ1-5; tentatively, D is TRBD1 (5 bases). CDR1 is MNHEY, CDR2 SMNVEV, per germline (reference sequence). V was shortened by 10 bases and J by 9 bases, with 16 bases between the two germline ends. The CDR3 covers 12 residues.

The J gene is TRBJ1-6, the V gene TRBV2; tentative D call: TRBD1 (5 bases). Germline V lookup: CDR1 SNHLY, CDR2 FYNNEI. The CDR3 loop spans 15 amino acids. V lost 5 bases and J lost 10, with 18 bases in between. The CDR3 sequence: CASSPDEGIGSPLHF. The CDR3 DNA sequence: TGTGCCAGCAGTCCCGACGAGGGGATAGGGTCACCCCTCCACTTT.

This clone occurred a few times. The chain joins TRBV2 to TRBJ2-1; tentative D call: TRBD2 (5 bases). This CDR3 has 13 residues. CDR1 is SNHLY, CDR2 FYNNEI, per germline. Between the trimmed V and J ends, which lost 7 bases and 9 bases, there was a span of 16 bases. CDR3 coding DNA: TGTGCCAGCACCCGGCGAGAGGGTACTGAGCAGTTCTTC. Amino acid sequence: CASTRREGTEQFF.

As concerns this clone: The junction and the germline gene differ at one end; a read error may be behind it. The V and J genes are TRBV11-2 and TRBJ2-7; D possibly corresponds to TRBD1 (5 bases). CDR3 length: 19 amino acids. Per the germline V gene, CDR1 is SGHAT and CDR2 is FQNNGV. The CDR3 is CASSLASLAPTVSRREQYF. CDR3 nucleotides: TGTGCCAGCAGTTTAGCCTCATTGGCCCCGACAGTCTCCCGGCGCGAGCAGTACTTC. The entire variable domain, with the rest obtained from reference TRBV11-2 and TRBJ2-7, is as follows: EAGVAQSPRYKIIEKRQSVAFWCNPISGHATLYWYQQILGQGPKLLIQFQNNGVVDDSQLPKDRFSAERLKGVDSTLKIQPAKLEDSAVYLCASSLASLAPTVSRREQYFGPGTRLTVT.